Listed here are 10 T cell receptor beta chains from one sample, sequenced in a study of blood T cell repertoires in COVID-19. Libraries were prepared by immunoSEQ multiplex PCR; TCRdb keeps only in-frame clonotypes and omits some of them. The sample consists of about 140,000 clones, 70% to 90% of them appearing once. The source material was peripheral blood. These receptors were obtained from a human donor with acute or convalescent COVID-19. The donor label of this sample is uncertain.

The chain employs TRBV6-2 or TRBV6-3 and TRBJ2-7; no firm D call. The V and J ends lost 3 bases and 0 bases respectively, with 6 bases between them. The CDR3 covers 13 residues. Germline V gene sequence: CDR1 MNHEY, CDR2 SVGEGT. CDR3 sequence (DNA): TGTGCCAGCAGTTATATGCGCTCCTACGAGCAGTACTTC. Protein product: CASSYMRSYEQYF.

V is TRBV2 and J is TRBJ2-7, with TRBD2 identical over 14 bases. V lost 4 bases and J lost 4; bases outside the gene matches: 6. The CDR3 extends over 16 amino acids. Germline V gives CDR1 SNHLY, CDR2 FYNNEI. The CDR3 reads CASSVGGTSGRYEQYV. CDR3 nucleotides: TGTGCCAGCAGTGTTGGTGGGACTAGCGGGAGATACGAGCAGTACGTC.

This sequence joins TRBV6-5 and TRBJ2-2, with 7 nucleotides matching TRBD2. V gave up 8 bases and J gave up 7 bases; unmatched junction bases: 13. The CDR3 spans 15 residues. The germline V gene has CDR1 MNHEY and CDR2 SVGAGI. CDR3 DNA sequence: TGTGCCAGCGGCCGTGGTGGGAGGGAGGTCGGGGAGCTGTTTTTT. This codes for CASGRGGREVGELFF.

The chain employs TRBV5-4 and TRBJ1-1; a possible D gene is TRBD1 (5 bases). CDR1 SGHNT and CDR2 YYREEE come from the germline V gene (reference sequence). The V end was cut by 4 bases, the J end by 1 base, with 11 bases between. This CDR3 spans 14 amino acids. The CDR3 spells CASSQGRGNTEAFF. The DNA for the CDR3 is TGTGCCAGCAGCCAAGGGAGGGGGAACACTGAAGCTTTCTTT. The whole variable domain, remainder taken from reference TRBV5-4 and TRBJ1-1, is ETGVTQSPTHLIKTRGQQVTLRCSSQSGHNTVSWYQQALGQGPQFIFQYYREEENGRGNFPPRFSGLQFPNYSSELNVNALELDDSALYLCASSQGRGNTEAFFGQGTRLTVV.

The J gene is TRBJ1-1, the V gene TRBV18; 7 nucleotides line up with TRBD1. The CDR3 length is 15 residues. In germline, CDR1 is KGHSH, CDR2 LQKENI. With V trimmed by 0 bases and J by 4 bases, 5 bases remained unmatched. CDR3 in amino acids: CASSPPNRGLTEAFF. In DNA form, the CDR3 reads TGTGCCAGCTCACCACCTAACAGGGGTCTCACTGAAGCTTTCTTT.

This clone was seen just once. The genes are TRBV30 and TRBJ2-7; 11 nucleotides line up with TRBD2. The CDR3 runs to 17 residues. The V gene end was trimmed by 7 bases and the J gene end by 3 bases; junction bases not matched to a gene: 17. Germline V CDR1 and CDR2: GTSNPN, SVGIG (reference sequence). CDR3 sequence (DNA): TGTGCCTATAGCGGGGGGGGATCCGGACTAGACCTCTACGAGCAGTACGTC. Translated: CAYSGGGSGLDLYEQYV.

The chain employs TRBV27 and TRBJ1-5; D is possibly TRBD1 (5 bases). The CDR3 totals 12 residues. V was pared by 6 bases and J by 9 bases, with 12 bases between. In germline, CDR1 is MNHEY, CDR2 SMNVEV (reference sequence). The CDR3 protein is CASRLGGGPQHF. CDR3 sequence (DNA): TGTGCCAGCAGGCTGGGGGGAGGGCCCCAGCATTTT.

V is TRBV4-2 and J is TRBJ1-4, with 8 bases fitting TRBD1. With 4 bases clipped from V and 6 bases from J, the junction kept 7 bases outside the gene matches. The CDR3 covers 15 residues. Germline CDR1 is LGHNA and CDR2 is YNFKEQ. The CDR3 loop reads CASSPTPGQDEKLFF. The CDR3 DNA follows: TGTGCCAGCAGCCCCACCCCGGGACAGGATGAAAAACTGTTTTTT.

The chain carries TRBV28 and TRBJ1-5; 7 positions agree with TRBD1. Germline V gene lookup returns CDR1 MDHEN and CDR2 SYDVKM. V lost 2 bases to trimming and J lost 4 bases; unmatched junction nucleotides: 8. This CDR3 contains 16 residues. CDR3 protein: CASSLETGKVNQPQHF. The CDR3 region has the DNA TGTGCCAGCAGTTTAGAGACAGGGAAGGTGAATCAGCCCCAGCATTTT.

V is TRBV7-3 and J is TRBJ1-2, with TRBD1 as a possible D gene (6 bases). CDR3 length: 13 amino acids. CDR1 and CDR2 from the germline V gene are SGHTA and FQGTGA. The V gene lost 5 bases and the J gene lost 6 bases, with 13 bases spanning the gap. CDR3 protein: CASSPTGSDGYTF. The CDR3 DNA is TGTGCCAGCAGCCCCACAGGGAGCGATGGCTACACCTTC.